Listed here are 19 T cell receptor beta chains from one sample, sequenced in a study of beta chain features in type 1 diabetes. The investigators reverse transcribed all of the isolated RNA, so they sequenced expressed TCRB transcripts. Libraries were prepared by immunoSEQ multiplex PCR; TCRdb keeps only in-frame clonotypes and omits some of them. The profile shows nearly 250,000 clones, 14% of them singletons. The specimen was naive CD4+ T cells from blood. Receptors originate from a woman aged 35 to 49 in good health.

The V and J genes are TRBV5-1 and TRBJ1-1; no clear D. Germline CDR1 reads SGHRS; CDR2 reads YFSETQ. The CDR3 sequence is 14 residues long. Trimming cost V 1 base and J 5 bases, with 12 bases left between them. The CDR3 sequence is CASSLIPGLTEAFF. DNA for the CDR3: TGCGCCAGCAGCTTGATTCCCGGGTTGACTGAAGCTTTCTTT.

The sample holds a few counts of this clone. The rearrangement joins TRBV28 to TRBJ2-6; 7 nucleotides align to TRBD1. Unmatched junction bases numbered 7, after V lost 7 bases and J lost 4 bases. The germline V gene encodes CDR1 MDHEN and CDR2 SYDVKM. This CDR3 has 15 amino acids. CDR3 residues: CASTTGEAGANVLTF. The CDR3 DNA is TGTGCCAGCACAACAGGGGAAGCAGGGGCCAACGTCCTGACTTTC.

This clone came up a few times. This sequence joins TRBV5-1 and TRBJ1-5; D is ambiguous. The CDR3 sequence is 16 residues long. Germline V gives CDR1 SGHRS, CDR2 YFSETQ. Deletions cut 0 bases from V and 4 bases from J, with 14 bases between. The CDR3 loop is CASSLDGGAGNQPQHF. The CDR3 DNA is TGCGCCAGCAGCTTGGACGGAGGTGCGGGGAATCAGCCCCAGCATTTT. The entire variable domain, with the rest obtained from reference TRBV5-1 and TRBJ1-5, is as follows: KAGVTQTPRYLIKTRGQQVTLSCSPISGHRSVSWYQQTPGQGLQFLFEYFSETQRNKGNFPGRFSGRQFSNSRSEMNVSTLELGDSALYLCASSLDGGAGNQPQHFGDGTRLSIL.

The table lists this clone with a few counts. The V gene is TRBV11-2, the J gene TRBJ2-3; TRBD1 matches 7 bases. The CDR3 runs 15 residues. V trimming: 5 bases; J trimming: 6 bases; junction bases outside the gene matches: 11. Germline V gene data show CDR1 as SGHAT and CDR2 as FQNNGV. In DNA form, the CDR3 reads TGTGCCAGCAGCCTGGGACAGCCTAATCGGGATACGCAGTATTTT. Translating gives CASSLGQPNRDTQYF.

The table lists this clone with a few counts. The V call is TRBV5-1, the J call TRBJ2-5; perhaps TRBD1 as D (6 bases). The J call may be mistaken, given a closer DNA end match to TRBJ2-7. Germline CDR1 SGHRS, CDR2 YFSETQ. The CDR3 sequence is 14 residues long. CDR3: CASSPLGQFYEQYF. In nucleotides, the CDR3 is TGCGCCAGCAGCCCCCTCGGACAGTTCTACGAGCAGTACTTC.

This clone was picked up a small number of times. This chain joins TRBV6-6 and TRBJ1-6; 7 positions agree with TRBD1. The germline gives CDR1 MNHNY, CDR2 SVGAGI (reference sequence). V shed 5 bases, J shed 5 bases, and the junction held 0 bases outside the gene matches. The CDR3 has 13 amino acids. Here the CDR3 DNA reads TGTGCCAGCAGTGGGACAGATAATTCACCCCTCCACTTT. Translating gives CASSGTDNSPLHF.

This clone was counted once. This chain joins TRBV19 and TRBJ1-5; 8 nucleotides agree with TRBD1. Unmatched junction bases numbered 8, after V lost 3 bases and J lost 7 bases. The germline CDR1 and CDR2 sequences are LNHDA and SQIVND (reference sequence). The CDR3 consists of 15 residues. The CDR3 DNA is TGTGCCAGTAGTATTAATGGACAGGGTCGCCAGCCCCAGCATTTT. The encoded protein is CASSINGQGRQPQHF.

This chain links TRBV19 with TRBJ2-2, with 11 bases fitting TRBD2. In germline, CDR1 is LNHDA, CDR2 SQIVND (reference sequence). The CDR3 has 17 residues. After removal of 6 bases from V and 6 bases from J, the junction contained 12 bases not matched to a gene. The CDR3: CASRRTSGTSGAGELFF. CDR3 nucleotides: TGTGCCAGTAGGCGGACCTCCGGGACTAGCGGTGCCGGGGAGCTGTTTTTT.

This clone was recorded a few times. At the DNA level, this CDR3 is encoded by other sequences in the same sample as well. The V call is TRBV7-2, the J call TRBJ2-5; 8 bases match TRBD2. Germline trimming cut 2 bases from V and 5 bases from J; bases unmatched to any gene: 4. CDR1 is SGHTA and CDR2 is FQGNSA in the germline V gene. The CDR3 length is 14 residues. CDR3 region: CASSLTGGLETQYF. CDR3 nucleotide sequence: TGTGCCAGCAGCTTAACGGGGGGGCTGGAGACCCAGTACTTC.

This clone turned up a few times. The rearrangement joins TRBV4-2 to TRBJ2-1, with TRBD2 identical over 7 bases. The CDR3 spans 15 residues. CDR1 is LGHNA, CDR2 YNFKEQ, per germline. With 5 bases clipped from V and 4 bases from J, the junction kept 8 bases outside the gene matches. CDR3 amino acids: CASSTSGGGYNEQFF. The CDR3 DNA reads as TGTGCCAGCAGCACCTCCGGCGGGGGTTACAATGAGCAGTTCTTC.

The CDR3 nucleotides are TGTGCCAGCAGTTACTCTAACAGGAACACTGAAGCTTTCTTT. Amino acid sequence: CASSYSNRNTEAFF. The V call is TRBV6-6, the J call TRBJ1-1, with D uncertain. This CDR3 region has 14 residues. V lost 0 bases to trimming and J lost 1 base, with 6 bases between them. CDR1 is MNHNY and CDR2 is SVGAGI in the germline V gene (reference sequence).

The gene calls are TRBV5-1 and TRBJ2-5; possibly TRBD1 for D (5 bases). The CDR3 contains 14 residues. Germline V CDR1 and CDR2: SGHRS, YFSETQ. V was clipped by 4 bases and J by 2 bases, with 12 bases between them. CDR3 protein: CASSVQDSQETQYF. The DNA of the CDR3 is TGCGCCAGCAGCGTTCAAGACAGTCAAGAGACCCAGTACTTC.

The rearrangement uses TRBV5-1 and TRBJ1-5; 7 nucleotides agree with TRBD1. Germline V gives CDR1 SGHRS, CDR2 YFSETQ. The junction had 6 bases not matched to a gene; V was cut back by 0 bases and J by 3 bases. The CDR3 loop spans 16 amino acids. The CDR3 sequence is CASSLGSGGNNQPQHF. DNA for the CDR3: TGCGCCAGCAGCTTGGGCTCAGGGGGGAACAATCAGCCCCAGCATTTT.

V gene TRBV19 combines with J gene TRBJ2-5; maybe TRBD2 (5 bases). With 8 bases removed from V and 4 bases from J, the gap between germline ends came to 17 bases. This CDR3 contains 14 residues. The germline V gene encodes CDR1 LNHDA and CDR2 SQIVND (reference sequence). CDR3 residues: CASREWAGGETQYF. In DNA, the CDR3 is TGTGCCAGTCGCGAATGGGCAGGAGGAGAGACCCAGTACTTC.

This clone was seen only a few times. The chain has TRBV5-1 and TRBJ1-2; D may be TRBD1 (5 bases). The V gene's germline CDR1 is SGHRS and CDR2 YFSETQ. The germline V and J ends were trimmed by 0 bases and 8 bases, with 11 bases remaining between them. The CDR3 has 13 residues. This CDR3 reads CASSLGSTAGYTF. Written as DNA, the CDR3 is TGCGCCAGCAGCTTGGGCTCGACAGCGGGCTACACCTTC.

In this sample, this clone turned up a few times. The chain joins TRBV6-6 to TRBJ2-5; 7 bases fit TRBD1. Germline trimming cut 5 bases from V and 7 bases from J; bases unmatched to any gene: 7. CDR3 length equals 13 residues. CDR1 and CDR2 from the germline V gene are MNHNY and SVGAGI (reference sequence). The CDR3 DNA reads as TGTGCCAGCAGTCTAACAGGGGCGCGGACCCAGTACTTC. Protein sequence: CASSLTGARTQYF.

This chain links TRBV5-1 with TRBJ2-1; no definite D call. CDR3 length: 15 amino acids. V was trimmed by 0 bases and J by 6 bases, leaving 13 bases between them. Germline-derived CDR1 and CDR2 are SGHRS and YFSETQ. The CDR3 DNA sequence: TGCGCCAGCAGCTTGGTTGTTCAACGCGGCAATGAGCAGTTCTTC. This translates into CASSLVVQRGNEQFF.

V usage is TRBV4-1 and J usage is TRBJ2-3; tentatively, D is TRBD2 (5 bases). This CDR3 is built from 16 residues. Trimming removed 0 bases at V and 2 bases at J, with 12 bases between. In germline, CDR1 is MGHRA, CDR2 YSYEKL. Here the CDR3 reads CASSQESGYATDTQYF. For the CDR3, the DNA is TGCGCCAGCAGCCAAGAATCGGGGTATGCCACAGATACGCAGTATTTT.

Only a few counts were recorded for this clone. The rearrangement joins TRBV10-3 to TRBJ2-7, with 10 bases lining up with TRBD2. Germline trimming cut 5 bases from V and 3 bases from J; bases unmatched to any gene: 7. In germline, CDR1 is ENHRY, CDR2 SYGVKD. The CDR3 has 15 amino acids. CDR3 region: CAISSELAGFYEQYF. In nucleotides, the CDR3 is TGTGCCATCAGTTCTGAACTAGCGGGGTTCTACGAGCAGTACTTC.